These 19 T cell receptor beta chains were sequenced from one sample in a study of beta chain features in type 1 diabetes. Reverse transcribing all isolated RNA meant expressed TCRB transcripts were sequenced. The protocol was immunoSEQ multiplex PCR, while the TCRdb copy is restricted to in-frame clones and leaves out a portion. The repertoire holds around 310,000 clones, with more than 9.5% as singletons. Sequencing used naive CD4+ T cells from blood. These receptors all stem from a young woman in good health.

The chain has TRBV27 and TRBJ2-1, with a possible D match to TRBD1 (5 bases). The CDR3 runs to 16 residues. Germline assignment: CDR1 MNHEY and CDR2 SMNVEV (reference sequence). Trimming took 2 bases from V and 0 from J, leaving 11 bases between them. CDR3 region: CASSLMGQSSYNEQFF. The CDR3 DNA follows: TGTGCCAGCAGTTTAATGGGGCAAAGCTCCTACAATGAGCAGTTCTTC.

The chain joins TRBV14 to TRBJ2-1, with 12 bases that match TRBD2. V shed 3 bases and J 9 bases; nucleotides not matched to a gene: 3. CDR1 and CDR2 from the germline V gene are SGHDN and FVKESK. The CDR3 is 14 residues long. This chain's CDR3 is CASSQTSGSSEQFF. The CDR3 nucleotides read TGTGCCAGCAGCCAGACTAGCGGGAGTAGTGAGCAGTTCTTC. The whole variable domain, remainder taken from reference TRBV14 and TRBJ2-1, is EAGVTQFPSHSVIEKGQTVTLRCDPISGHDNLYWYRRVMGKEIKFLLHFVKESKQDESGMPNNRFLAERTGGTYSTLKVQPAELEDSGVYFCASSQTSGSSEQFFGPGTRLTVL.

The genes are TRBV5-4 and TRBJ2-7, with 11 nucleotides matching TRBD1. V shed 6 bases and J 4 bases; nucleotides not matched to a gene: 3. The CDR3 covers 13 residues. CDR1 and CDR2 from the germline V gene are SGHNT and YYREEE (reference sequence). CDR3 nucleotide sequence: TGTGCCAGCATAGGACAGGGGGCGTACGAGCAGTACTTC. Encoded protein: CASIGQGAYEQYF. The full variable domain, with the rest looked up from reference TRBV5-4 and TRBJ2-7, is ETGVTQSPTHLIKTRGQQVTLRCSSQSGHNTVSWYQQALGQGPQFIFQYYREEENGRGNFPPRFSGLQFPNYSSELNVNALELDDSALYLCASIGQGAYEQYFGPGTRLTVT.

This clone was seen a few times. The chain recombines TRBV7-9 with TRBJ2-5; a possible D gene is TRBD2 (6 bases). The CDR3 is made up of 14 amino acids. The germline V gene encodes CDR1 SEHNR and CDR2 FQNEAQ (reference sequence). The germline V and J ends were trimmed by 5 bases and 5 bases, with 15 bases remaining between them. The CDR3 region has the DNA TGTGCCAGCAGCCCAGTAGCGGTTGCGGAGACCCAGTACTTC. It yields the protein CASSPVAVAETQYF.

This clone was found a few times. The DNA of the CDR3 is TGTGCCAGCAGTTTCGGCGGGACCTCCACCGGGGAGCTGTTTTTT. Protein: CASSFGGTSTGELFF. The chain has TRBV27 and TRBJ2-2, with a possible D match to TRBD2 (6 bases). CDR3 length: 15 amino acids. Germline CDR1 reads MNHEY; CDR2 reads SMNVEV (reference sequence). Trimming took 3 bases from V and 4 from J, leaving 12 bases between them.

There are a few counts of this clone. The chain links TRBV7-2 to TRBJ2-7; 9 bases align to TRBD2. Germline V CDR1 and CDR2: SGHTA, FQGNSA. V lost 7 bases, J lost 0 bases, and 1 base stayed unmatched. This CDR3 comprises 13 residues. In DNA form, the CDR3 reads TGTGCCAGCAAACTAGCGGGCTCCTACGAGCAGTACTTC. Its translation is CASKLAGSYEQYF.

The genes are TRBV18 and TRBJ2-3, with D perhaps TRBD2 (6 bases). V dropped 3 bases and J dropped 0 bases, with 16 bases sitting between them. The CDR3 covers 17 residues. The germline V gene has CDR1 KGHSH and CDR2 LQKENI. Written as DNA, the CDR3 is TGTGCCAGCTCACCGACAGTTAGCGGAGCTAGCACAGATACGCAGTATTTT. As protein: CASSPTVSGASTDTQYF.

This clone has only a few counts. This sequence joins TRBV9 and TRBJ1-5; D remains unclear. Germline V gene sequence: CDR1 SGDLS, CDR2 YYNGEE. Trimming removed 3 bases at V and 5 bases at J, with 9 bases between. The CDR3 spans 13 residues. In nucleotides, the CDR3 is TGTGCCAGCAGCGCCCGTTCCTATCAGCCCCAGCATTTT. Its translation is CASSARSYQPQHF.

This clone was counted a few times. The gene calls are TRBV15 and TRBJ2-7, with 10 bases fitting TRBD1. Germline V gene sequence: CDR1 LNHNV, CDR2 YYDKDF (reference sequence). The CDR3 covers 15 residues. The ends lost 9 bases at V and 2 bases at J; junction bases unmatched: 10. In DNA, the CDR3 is TGTGCCACGTCCCTCGGGACAGGGGCCCCCTACGAGCAGTACTTC. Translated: CATSLGTGAPYEQYF.

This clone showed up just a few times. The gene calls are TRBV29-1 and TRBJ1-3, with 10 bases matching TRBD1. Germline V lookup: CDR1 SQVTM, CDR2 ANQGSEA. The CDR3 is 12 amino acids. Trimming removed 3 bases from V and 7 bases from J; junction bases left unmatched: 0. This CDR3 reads CSVEGQGNTIYF. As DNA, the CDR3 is TGCAGCGTTGAGGGACAGGGGAACACCATATATTTT.

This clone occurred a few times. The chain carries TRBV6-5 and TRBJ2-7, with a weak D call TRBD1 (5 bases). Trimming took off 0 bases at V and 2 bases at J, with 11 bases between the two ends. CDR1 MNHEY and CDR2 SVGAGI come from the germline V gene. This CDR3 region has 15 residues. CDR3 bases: TGTGCCAGCAGTTACTCTCAGGGCAGGGCCTACGAGCAGTACTTC. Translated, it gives CASSYSQGRAYEQYF.

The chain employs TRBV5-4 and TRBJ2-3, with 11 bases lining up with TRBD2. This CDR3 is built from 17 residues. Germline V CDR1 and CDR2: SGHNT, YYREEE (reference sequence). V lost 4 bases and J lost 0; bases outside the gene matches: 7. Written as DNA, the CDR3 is TGTGCCAGCAGCCGTGGACTAGCGGGCAAGAGCACAGATACGCAGTATTTT. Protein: CASSRGLAGKSTDTQYF.

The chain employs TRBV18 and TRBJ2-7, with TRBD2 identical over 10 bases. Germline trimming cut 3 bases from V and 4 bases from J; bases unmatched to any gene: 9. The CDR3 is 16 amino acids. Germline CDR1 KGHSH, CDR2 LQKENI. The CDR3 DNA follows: TGTGCCAGCTCACCTGATCAAGCGGGAGGGCCTTACGAGCAGTACTTC. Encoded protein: CASSPDQAGGPYEQYF.

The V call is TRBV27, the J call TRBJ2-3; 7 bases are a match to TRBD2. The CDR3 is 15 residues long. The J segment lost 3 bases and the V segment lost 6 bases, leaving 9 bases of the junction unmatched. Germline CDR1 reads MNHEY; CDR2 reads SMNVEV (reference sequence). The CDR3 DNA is TGTGCCAGCAGACCAGGACTAGTCAAAACAGATACGCAGTATTTT. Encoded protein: CASRPGLVKTDTQYF.

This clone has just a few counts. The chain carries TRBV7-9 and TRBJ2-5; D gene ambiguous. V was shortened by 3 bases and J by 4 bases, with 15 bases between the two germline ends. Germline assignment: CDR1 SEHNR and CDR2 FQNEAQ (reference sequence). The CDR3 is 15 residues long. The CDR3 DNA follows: TGTGCCAGCAGCTTGATCCAGGCTTATGTAGAGACCCAGTACTTC. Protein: CASSLIQAYVETQYF.

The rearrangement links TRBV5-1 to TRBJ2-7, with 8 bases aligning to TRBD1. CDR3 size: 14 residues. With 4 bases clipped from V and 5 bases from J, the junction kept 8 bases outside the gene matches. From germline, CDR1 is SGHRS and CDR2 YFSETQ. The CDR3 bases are TGCGCCAGCAGCCTGAGACAGGGGCCGGACGAGCAGTACTTC. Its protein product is CASSLRQGPDEQYF.

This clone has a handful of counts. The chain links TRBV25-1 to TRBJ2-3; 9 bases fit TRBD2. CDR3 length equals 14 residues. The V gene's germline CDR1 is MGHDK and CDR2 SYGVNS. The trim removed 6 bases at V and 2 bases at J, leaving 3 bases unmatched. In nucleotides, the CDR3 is TGTGCCAGCAGACCGGGACTAGCCACAGATACGCAGTATTTT. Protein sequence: CASRPGLATDTQYF. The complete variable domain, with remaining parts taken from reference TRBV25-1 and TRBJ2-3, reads EADIYQTPRYLVIGTGKKITLECSQTMGHDKMYWYQQDPGMELHLIHYSYGVNSTEKGDLSSESTVSRIRTEHFPLTLESARPSHTSQYLCASRPGLATDTQYFGPGTRLTVL.

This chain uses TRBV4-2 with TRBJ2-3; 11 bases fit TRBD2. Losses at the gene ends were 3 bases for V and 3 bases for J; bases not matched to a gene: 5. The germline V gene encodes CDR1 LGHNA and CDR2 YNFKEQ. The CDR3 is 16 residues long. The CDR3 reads CASSQSSGRGTDTQYF. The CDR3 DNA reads TGTGCCAGCAGCCAGAGTAGCGGGAGGGGAACAGATACGCAGTATTTT.

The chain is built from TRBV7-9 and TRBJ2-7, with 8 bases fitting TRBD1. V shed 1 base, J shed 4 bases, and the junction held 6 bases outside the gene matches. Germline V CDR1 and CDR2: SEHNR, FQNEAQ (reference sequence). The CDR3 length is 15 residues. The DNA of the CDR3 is TGTGCCAGCAGCTTAGACGGGACAGGTCGGTACGAGCAGTACTTC. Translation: CASSLDGTGRYEQYF.